The 20 T cell receptor beta chains below all came from one sample that was sequenced in a study of cytomegalovirus exposure and HLA in healthy donors. Primers: 60 Vbeta forward and 13 Jbeta reverse. The table came from immunoSEQ multiplex PCR; TCRdb's copy has only in-frame clones and leaves some out. In the table there are around 180,000 clones, roughly four fifths of which are singletons. Sequenced sample: PBMCs. These receptors were obtained from a girl between 10 and 17 years old in good health and CMV-seropositive.

The rearrangement links TRBV29-1 to TRBJ1-2, with D possibly matching TRBD1 (5 bases). The CDR3 covers 15 residues. CDR1 SQVTM and CDR2 ANQGSEA come from the germline V gene. The ends were cut back, 7 bases at V and 8 bases at J, with 26 bases in the middle. The DNA for the CDR3 is TGCAGCGCCAGATCTGGATCGACAGTTTCTGAAGGCTACACCTTC. It yields the protein CSARSGSTVSEGYTF. Together with reference TRBV29-1 and TRBJ1-2, the CDR3 gives the full variable domain: SAVISQKPSRDICQRGTSLTIQCQVDSQVTMMFWYRQQPGQSLTLIATANQGSEATYESGFVIDKFPISRPNLTFSTLTVSNMSPEDSSIYLCSARSGSTVSEGYTFGSGTRLTVV.

The chain uses TRBV13 and TRBJ2-3, with TRBD2 matching 8 bases. Germline assignment: CDR1 PRHDT and CDR2 FYEKMQ (reference sequence). With V trimmed by 1 base and J by 2 bases, 5 bases remained unmatched. The CDR3 is 16 amino acids. The CDR3 is CASSLAAGGVTDTQYF. The CDR3 DNA reads as TGTGCCAGCAGCTTAGCTGCGGGGGGTGTCACAGATACGCAGTATTTT.

The rearrangement uses TRBV9 and TRBJ1-2, with 8 bases matching TRBD1. Germline V gene lookup returns CDR1 SGDLS and CDR2 YYNGEE. Trimming at V came to 0 bases and at J to 7 bases, leaving 11 bases not matched to a gene. The CDR3 is 16 residues long. CDR3 amino acids: CASSVETEDRVAGYTF. In DNA, the CDR3 is TGTGCCAGCAGCGTAGAGACAGAGGACAGGGTAGCTGGCTACACCTTC.

The J gene is TRBJ1-1, the V gene TRBV6-5, with D possibly being TRBD1 (6 bases). CDR3 length: 15 amino acids. V was clipped by 0 bases and J by 1 base, with 9 bases between them. Germline CDR1 reads MNHEY; CDR2 reads SVGAGI. The CDR3 sequence: CASSYSGTPNTEAFF. CDR3 DNA sequence: TGTGCCAGCAGTTACTCAGGGACACCGAACACTGAAGCTTTCTTT.

V gene TRBV14 combines with J gene TRBJ1-4; D unresolved. CDR3 length: 16 residues. V shed 2 bases and J shed 11 bases, with 21 bases lying between them. CDR1 and CDR2 (germline): SGHDN, FVKESK. In DNA, the CDR3 is TGTGCCAGCAGCCAACCTGAGGGCGGCCTTGCCGGGAAACTGTTTTTT. It codes for CASSQPEGGLAGKLFF.

This chain joins TRBV9 and TRBJ1-1; TRBD1 agrees at 7 bases. CDR1 SGDLS and CDR2 YYNGEE come from the germline V gene. Trimming took 1 base from V and 1 from J; bases not matched to a gene: 7. There are 16 residues in the CDR3. CDR3 sequence (DNA): TGTGCCAGCAGCGTACTTCCAGGGGGTCCGAACACTGAAGCTTTCTTT. Its translation: CASSVLPGGPNTEAFF.

This clone was counted a few times. The J gene is TRBJ2-3, the V gene TRBV30, with 14 bases aligning to TRBD2. The germline V gene encodes CDR1 GTSNPN and CDR2 SVGIG (reference sequence). CDR3 size: 16 residues. Germline trimming cut 1 base from V and 1 base from J; bases unmatched to any gene: 1. CDR3 loop: CAWSGGLAGGTDTQYF. The CDR3 nucleotides read TGTGCCTGGAGTGGGGGACTAGCGGGGGGCACAGATACGCAGTATTTT.

The chain recombines TRBV5-1 with TRBJ2-7, with D uncertain. In germline, CDR1 is SGHRS, CDR2 YFSETQ. The CDR3 runs to 15 residues. V was shortened by 0 bases and J by 2 bases, with 12 bases between the two germline ends. In nucleotides, the CDR3 is TGCGCCAGCAGCTTGGCTGTACAGCCGACCTACGAGCAGTACTTC. Protein: CASSLAVQPTYEQYF.

V is TRBV4-1 and J is TRBJ1-6, with 8 bases that match TRBD1. The V and J ends lost 0 bases and 9 bases, in that order; junction bases with no gene match: 10. This CDR3 is built from 17 residues. Looked up from germline, CDR1 is MGHRA and CDR2 is YSYEKL. The CDR3 here is CASSQDLAGGSGSPLHF. The CDR3 bases are TGCGCCAGCAGCCAAGATTTGGCAGGGGGCTCGGGTTCACCCCTCCACTTT.

The V call is TRBV6-5, the J call TRBJ1-1; no definite D call. Germline V gene data show CDR1 as MNHEY and CDR2 as SVGAGI. CDR3 length: 12 residues. V lost 6 bases to trimming and J lost 0 bases, with 5 bases between them. The CDR3 here is CASRHLNTEAFF. The CDR3 DNA reads as TGTGCCAGCAGACACCTGAACACTGAAGCTTTCTTT.

J is TRBJ1-4 and V is TRBV4-1, with 8 positions matching TRBD1. In germline, CDR1 is MGHRA, CDR2 YSYEKL. The CDR3 is made up of 16 amino acids. V gave up 1 base and J gave up 8 bases; unmatched junction bases: 9. For the CDR3, the DNA is TGCGCCAGCAGCCAAGTAGAGGACAGGGTTGGGGAAAAACTGTTTTTT. Translation gives CASSQVEDRVGEKLFF.

V gene TRBV19 combines with J gene TRBJ2-4, with D perhaps TRBD2 (6 bases). The CDR3 has 15 amino acids. V was clipped by 3 bases and J by 8 bases, with 17 bases between them. The germline CDR1 and CDR2 sequences are LNHDA and SQIVND (reference sequence). The chain's CDR3 is CASSIRDSPVDIQYF. CDR3 DNA: TGTGCCAGTAGTATCCGGGACTCTCCGGTGGACATTCAGTACTTC.

The chain combines TRBV7-8 with TRBJ2-1; 10 bases match TRBD1. Germline assignment: CDR1 SGHVS and CDR2 FQNEAQ. The CDR3 extends over 14 amino acids. The J segment lost 9 bases and the V segment lost 3 bases, leaving 5 bases of the junction unmatched. CDR3 sequence (DNA): TGTGCCAGCAGCTTCCGGGACAGGGGAGGTGAGCAGTTCTTC. It is translated as CASSFRDRGGEQFF.

This sequence joins TRBV10-3 and TRBJ1-2; 8 bases fit TRBD1. The CDR3 is 12 amino acids. Germline CDR1 ENHRY, CDR2 SYGVKD. The trim removed 6 bases at V and 6 bases at J, leaving 3 bases unmatched. The CDR3 nucleotides read TGTGCCATCAGGACAGGGGAGGATGGCTACACCTTC. Translating gives CAIRTGEDGYTF.

The V call is TRBV7-2, the J call TRBJ2-5; the match to TRBD1 covers 10 bases. V shed 1 base, J shed 2 bases, and the junction held 7 bases outside the gene matches. The germline CDR1 and CDR2 sequences are SGHTA and FQGNSA. The length of the CDR3 is 17 residues. Written as DNA, the CDR3 is TGTGCCAGCAGCTTAGGGGCCGGGACAGGGGTACAAGAGACCCAGTACTTC. Translating it yields CASSLGAGTGVQETQYF.

V usage is TRBV6-1 and J usage is TRBJ1-4, with a possible D match to TRBD1 (6 bases). The CDR3 totals 14 residues. The V gene lost 6 bases and the J gene lost 3 bases, with 11 bases spanning the gap. Germline V lookup: CDR1 MNHNS, CDR2 SASEGT. The CDR3 coding sequence is TGTGCCAGCAGGACAGGCGCAGCTAATGAAAAACTGTTTTTT. Protein product: CASRTGAANEKLFF.

V and J are TRBV6-6 and TRBJ2-1; no definite D call. Germline lookup yields CDR1 MNHNY and CDR2 SVGAGI (reference sequence). The CDR3 consists of 12 residues. Trimming cost V 11 bases and J 0 bases, with 8 bases left between them. In DNA form, the CDR3 reads TGTGCCTCCTCCCGCTCCTACAATGAGCAGTTCTTC. Protein sequence: CASSRSYNEQFF.

The rearrangement joins TRBV5-4 to TRBJ1-1; D unresolved. Trimming took off 7 bases at V and 4 bases at J, with 17 bases between the two ends. CDR1 and CDR2 (germline): SGHNT, YYREEE (reference sequence). The CDR3 consists of 14 residues. The CDR3 DNA follows: TGTGCCAGCCGACCTGGCCGACTTGCCACTGAAGCTTTCTTT. Its protein product is CASRPGRLATEAFF.

The chain is built from TRBV5-6 and TRBJ1-1, with TRBD1 matching 8 bases. The CDR3 contains 16 residues. The ends lost 2 bases at V and 0 bases at J; junction bases unmatched: 6. Germline V gives CDR1 SGHDT, CDR2 YYEEEE. CDR3 sequence: CASSFLDRALNTEAFF. CDR3 bases: TGTGCCAGCAGCTTTTTGGACAGGGCCCTGAACACTGAAGCTTTCTTT.

The rearrangement links TRBV2 to TRBJ1-3; D possibly corresponds to TRBD1 (5 bases). There are 11 residues in the CDR3. Between the trimmed V and J ends, which lost 11 bases and 2 bases, there was a span of 7 bases. Germline assignment: CDR1 SNHLY and CDR2 FYNNEI. This CDR3 is CAAGPGNTIYF. CDR3 nucleotides: TGTGCCGCAGGGCCTGGAAACACCATATATTTT.